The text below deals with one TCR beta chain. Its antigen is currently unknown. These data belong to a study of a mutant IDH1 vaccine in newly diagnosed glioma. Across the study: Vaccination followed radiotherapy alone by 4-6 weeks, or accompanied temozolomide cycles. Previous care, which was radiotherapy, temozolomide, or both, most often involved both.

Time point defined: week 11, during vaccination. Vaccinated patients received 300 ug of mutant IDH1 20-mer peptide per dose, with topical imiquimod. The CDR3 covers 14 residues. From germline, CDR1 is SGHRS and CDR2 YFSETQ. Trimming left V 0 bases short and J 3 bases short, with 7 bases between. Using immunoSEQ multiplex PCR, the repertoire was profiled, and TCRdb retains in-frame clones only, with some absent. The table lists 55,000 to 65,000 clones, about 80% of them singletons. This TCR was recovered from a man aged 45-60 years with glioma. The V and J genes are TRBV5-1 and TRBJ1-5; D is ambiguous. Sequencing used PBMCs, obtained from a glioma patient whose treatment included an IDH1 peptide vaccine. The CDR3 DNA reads TGCGCCAGCAGCTTGGACGGAAACAATCAGCCCCAGCATTTT. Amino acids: CASSLDGNNQPQHF.